The clone carrying this T cell receptor (beta chain) has only a few counts. No antigen is known for it. Using immunoSEQ multiplex PCR, the repertoire was profiled, and TCRdb retains in-frame clones only, with some absent. The sample carries about 45,000 clones, approximately 85% recorded once. Germline values: CDR1 LGHNA, CDR2 YNFKEQ. Unmatched junction bases numbered 7, after V lost 4 bases and J lost 10 bases. The CDR3 loop spans 13 amino acids. The data were obtained in a study of lymphopenia after photon versus proton radiotherapy. The study, taken as a whole, reports: Survival link was tested only in deceased patients; proton benefit remains a possibility. Proton therapy kept repertoires fairly stable, unlike photons, which gained effector/memory cells. Post-nadir diversity loss with photons came from oligoclonal expansion, particularly CD8+ Temra cells.

The chain recombines TRBV4-2 with TRBJ2-1; 7 nucleotides agree with TRBD2. The input for sequencing was peripheral blood, taken from a patient treated with photon-based radiotherapy. The sequence derives from a middle-aged man with gastric cancer. The CDR3 reads CASSPREREEQFF. The CDR3 coding sequence is TGTGCCAGCAGCCCACGAGAGCGGGAAGAGCAGTTCTTC.